These T cell receptor beta chains were read from a single sample in a study of memory CD8 T cells in hepatitis C reinfection. The repertoire was sequenced with immunoSEQ multiplex PCR; TCRdb's copy has only in-frame clones and lacks some. This sample has around 6,000 clones, with 80% to 90% found just once. Sequencing was performed on naive CD8+ T cells sorted from blood. The receptor source for this set is a man aged 50 or older with hepatitis C virus infection. CDR3s include the opening cysteine and the closing phenylalanine or tryptophan. The order of the fields is V gene, CDR3 protein.

TRBV6-1,CASSEAAGGYNEQFF
TRBV27,CASSLSAGGPNYEQYF
TRBV4-1,CASSIIAGTGGHGYTF
TRBV9,CASSVGQGRTYEQYF